The rows below give T cell receptor beta chains drawn from one sample of a study of human T cells and chemical hapten exposure. TCRdb fed the RACE reads into MiXCR, producing one record per CDR3 protein. The table lists roughly 200,000 distinct CDR3 sequences, approximately 20% of them singletons. Here the sequenced sample was whole blood, taken in connection with sensitization to the hapten diphenylcyclopropenone (DPC). These receptors were obtained from a woman aged 45-60 years with alopecia areata. Some clones in this sample may be carry-over from other donors' samples. CDR3s leave out the opening cysteine and the closing phenylalanine or tryptophan.

CDR3: ASSLSGESYNSPLH
J: TRBJ1-6
V: TRBV12-3/TRBV12-4

CDR3: ASSRTGAMNTEAF
J: TRBJ1-1
V: TRBV10-2

CDR3: ASTRWGVSNQPQH
J: TRBJ1-5
V: TRBV2

CDR3: ASSVTSALTDTQY
J: TRBJ2-3
V: TRBV7-8

CDR3: ASSIGLAGQQYNEQF
J: TRBJ2-1
V: TRBV2

CDR3: SAHWSGRTDTQY
J: TRBJ2-3
V: TRBV20-1

CDR3: SRDLAGASSYNEQF
J: TRBJ2-1
V: TRBV20-1

CDR3: ASSPGGSADTQY
J: TRBJ2-3
V: TRBV7-9

CDR3: ASILNTTDSPGNTIY
J: TRBJ1-3
V: TRBV6-1

CDR3: ASSLFAGGSEAF
J: TRBJ1-1
V: TRBV27

CDR3: ASSQNLNTEAF
J: TRBJ1-1
V: TRBV7-2

CDR3: ASSRDPQETQY
J: TRBJ2-5
V: TRBV27

CDR3: ASSVGQGLGKLF
J: TRBJ1-4
V: TRBV6-5

CDR3: ASSPTSRRTDTQY
J: TRBJ2-3
V: TRBV7-9

CDR3: ASSDAGLNNEQF
J: TRBJ2-1
V: TRBV10-1

CDR3: SVDNREGALNTEAF
J: TRBJ1-1
V: TRBV29-1

CDR3: ASSRGQGLTYNSPLH
J: TRBJ1-6
V: TRBV27

CDR3: SVELRANTEAF
J: TRBJ1-1
V: TRBV29-1

CDR3: ASSTDTDTQY
J: TRBJ2-3
V: TRBV3-1

CDR3: SANSGTASDVGEQY
J: TRBJ2-7
V: TRBV20-1

CDR3: ASSQDPPFSSGSSYNEQF
J: TRBJ2-1
V: TRBV4-2

CDR3: ASSPPTLQETQY
J: TRBJ2-5
V: TRBV7-9

CDR3: ASSSLTGVNIQY
J: TRBJ2-4
V: TRBV5-5

CDR3: ASSLELPMYNEQF
J: TRBJ2-1
V: TRBV7-9

CDR3: ASSARSLTDTQY
J: TRBJ2-3
V: TRBV7-2

CDR3: ASSQDHRLNTEAF
J: TRBJ1-1
V: TRBV3-1

CDR3: ASSLDGTSGTKNIQY
J: TRBJ2-4
V: TRBV2

CDR3: ASSESGTYGHGYT
J: TRBJ1-2
V: TRBV6-5

CDR3: ASSLVQAINTEAF
J: TRBJ1-1
V: TRBV12-3/TRBV12-4

CDR3: ASSPGQPGRPQH
J: TRBJ1-5
V: TRBV27

CDR3: ASTPQGVGGFQPQH
J: TRBJ1-5
V: TRBV19

CDR3: ASSPGLALHNEQF
J: TRBJ2-1
V: TRBV12-3/TRBV12-4

CDR3: ASSSGVNEQF
J: TRBJ2-1
V: TRBV5-1

CDR3: ASSLRGNSPLH
J: TRBJ1-6
V: TRBV5-8

CDR3: ASSPRTSGSHEQY
J: TRBJ2-7
V: TRBV7-9

CDR3: SARPSGTQNTEAF
J: TRBJ1-1
V: TRBV20-1

CDR3: ATAPTGTNTEAF
J: TRBJ1-1
V: TRBV28

CDR3: SATRTSSEAF
J: TRBJ1-1
V: TRBV20-1

CDR3: ASSFGLAGGGETQY
J: TRBJ2-5
V: TRBV5-1

CDR3: ASSWAGPGGELF
J: TRBJ2-2
V: TRBV27

CDR3: SARDPFTSGRSDTQY
J: TRBJ2-3
V: TRBV20-1